Shown below are 9 T cell receptor beta chains from a single sample sequenced in a study of shared clonotypes between healthy human individuals (dated by TCRdb to 2018 to 2021). Library generation was performed with the immunoSEQ multiplex PCR assay. TCRdb took this table from immuneACCESS and kept in-frame rearrangements with V and J called. Such tables lack part of the clones; where checked against another copy, unresolved V genes explain under half of the gap, and the rest is unexplained. The sample table shows around 1.1 million clones, and roughly 74% are seen once. Roughly 0.55% of the sample is taken by the ten largest. The sample comprised memory CD4+ T cells from PBMCs. The cell subset or site label of this sample denotes: CD45RA-negative fraction. Receptors were obtained from a man younger than 35 in good health. Some clones in this sample may be carry-over from other donors' samples.

This clone was detected many times. V and J are TRBV5-1 and TRBJ1-1, with TRBD1 identical over 7 bases. This CDR3 region has 15 residues. With V trimmed by 2 bases and J by 2 bases, 6 bases remained unmatched. CDR1 is SGHRS, CDR2 YFSETQ, per germline. CDR3 loop: CASSFTGAKNTEAFF. The CDR3 DNA follows: TGCGCCAGCAGCTTCACAGGGGCGAAAAACACTGAAGCTTTCTTT.

The rearrangement uses TRBV15 and TRBJ2-7, with TRBD1 identical over 8 bases. Germline CDR1 reads LNHNV; CDR2 reads YYDKDF (reference sequence). This CDR3 region has 15 residues. V lost 2 bases, J lost 2 bases, and 5 bases stayed unmatched. The CDR3 protein is CATSRSTGQAYEQYF. CDR3 sequence (DNA): TGTGCCACCAGCAGATCGACGGGACAGGCCTACGAGCAGTACTTC.

V usage is TRBV5-6 and J usage is TRBJ1-5; no reliable D call. V was shortened by 2 bases and J by 7 bases, with 16 bases between the two germline ends. The CDR3 contains 15 residues. Germline V gene lookup returns CDR1 SGHDT and CDR2 YYEEEE. This chain's CDR3 is CASSFWGPLGQPQHF. DNA of the CDR3: TGTGCCAGCAGCTTCTGGGGTCCTTTGGGACAGCCCCAGCATTTT. The whole variable domain, remainder taken from reference TRBV5-6 and TRBJ1-5, is DAGVTQSPTHLIKTRGQQVTLRCSPKSGHDTVSWYQQALGQGPQFIFQYYEEEERQRGNFPDRFSGHQFPNYSSELNVNALLLGDSALYLCASSFWGPLGQPQHFGDGTRLSIL.

Turning to this clone: This could be a read error, since a much larger clone is one nucleotide away. V and J are TRBV13 and TRBJ1-1, with TRBD1 as a possible D gene (5 bases). This CDR3 is 13 amino acids long. The germline V and J ends were trimmed by 3 bases and 1 base, with 6 bases remaining between them. Germline CDR1 PRHDT, CDR2 FYEKMQ (reference sequence). CDR3 loop: CASSLQGNTEAFF. The CDR3 DNA reads TGTGCCAGCAGCTTGCAGGGGAACACTGAAGCTTTCTTT.

As to this clone: The junction does not match germline at one end; this may be a read error. The CDR3 DNA is TGTGTCAGCAGTGAGAGGGCGGACACCGGGGAGCTGTTTTTT. It encodes CVSSERADTGELFF. The V gene is TRBV2, the J gene TRBJ2-2; a possible D gene is TRBD2 (5 bases). The CDR3 runs to 14 residues. CDR1 and CDR2 from the germline V gene are SNHLY and FYNNEI.

Of note for this clone: At one end, the junction sequence differs from germline, possibly due to a read error. V is TRBV6-5 and J is TRBJ2-7; 7 bases are a match to TRBD1. This CDR3 is 13 amino acids long. CDR1 and CDR2 (germline): MNHEY, SVGAGI. CDR3 sequence reads: CASSDSGGYEQYF. In nucleotides, the CDR3 is TGTGCCAGCAGTGACTCAGGGGGCTACGAGCAGTACTTC.

With regard to this clone: A read error is possible here, since a much larger clone lies one base away. The rearrangement joins TRBV5-1 to TRBJ1-1; weak D call: TRBD1 (6 bases). This CDR3 has 14 amino acids. CDR1 is SGHRS, CDR2 YFSETQ, per germline. The V end lost 1 base, the J end lost 1 base, and 8 bases lay between the germline ends. CDR3 DNA sequence: TGCGCCAGCAGCTTGCAGGGGACGAACACTGAAGCTTTCTTT. Its translation is CASSLQGTNTEAFF.

The genes are TRBV18 and TRBJ1-1, with TRBD1 matching 7 bases. The trim removed 3 bases at V and 0 bases at J, leaving 13 bases unmatched. From germline, CDR1 is KGHSH and CDR2 LQKENI. The length of the CDR3 is 18 residues. This chain's CDR3 is CASSPWAEGAVLNTEAFF. In DNA form, the CDR3 reads TGTGCCAGCTCACCGTGGGCCGAGGGGGCAGTACTGAACACTGAAGCTTTCTTT.

This chain links TRBV27 with TRBJ2-3; D call uncertain. V lost 3 bases, J lost 6 bases, and 4 bases lay in between. Germline V gene lookup returns CDR1 MNHEY and CDR2 SMNVEV (reference sequence). The CDR3 is 11 amino acids. CDR3 sequence (DNA): TGTGCCAGCAGTTTCTCGGATACGCAGTATTTT. Amino acids: CASSFSDTQYF.